The entry that follows covers one TCR beta chain sequence. The antigen remains undetermined. The germline V and J ends were trimmed by 4 bases and 8 bases, with 27 bases remaining between them. This CDR3 has 18 amino acids. Germline V gives CDR1 SGHAT, CDR2 FQNNGV. The data derive from a study of blood T cells in healthy people across ages. Study-level points and caveats: Changes in expanded clonotypes were possibly confounded, as the CMV status of donors was unknown.

Then a second PCR, running roughly 6 to 11 cycles, was carried out with a sample-barcoded 5' primer and a J-beta primer mix. TCRdb reprocessed the 5' RACE reads with MiXCR, giving one entry per CDR3 protein. Here the sample spans more than 900,000 distinct CDR3 sequences, 20% to 25% being singletons. The sample was also linked to a second study, of T cells of mothers and their children.

The sequence came from a girl between 2 and 10 years old in good health. The sample consisted of blood. The rearrangement uses TRBV11-2 and TRBJ2-1; D uncertain. DNA of the CDR3: TGTGCCAGCAGCTCCTGGACGGCAGCCGAATTGTACCAGGATGAGCAGTTCTTC. This gives the protein CASSSWTAAELYQDEQFF.